This T cell receptor beta chain was profiled in a study of T cell responses to AZD1222 COVID-19 vaccine. Germline-derived CDR1 and CDR2 are KGHSH and LQKENI. This CDR3 is 15 amino acids long. V lost 3 bases, J lost 3 bases, and 5 bases stayed unmatched. Repertoires were generated with immunoSEQ multiplex PCR, while TCRdb's copy carries only in-frame clones and drops some. Among tens of thousands of clones listed, roughly nine tenths were seen once. This receptor was taken from an adult who received the AZD1222 COVID-19 vaccine. Material: peripheral blood, obtained 28 days after the second AZD1222 dose. This chain connects TRBV18 to TRBJ1-1; TRBD1 matches 9 bases. In nucleotides, the CDR3 is TGTGCCAGCTCACCCCAGACAGGGGGGGACACTGAAGCTTTCTTT. Translating it yields CASSPQTGGDTEAFF.